This T cell receptor (beta chain) was sequenced in a study of T cell responses to AZD1222 COVID-19 vaccine. The study's findings and limits: Spike was spanned by vaccine-associated CD4 TCRs, which were dominant at 160-218 and 743-854.

The assay was immunoSEQ multiplex PCR, and TCRdb's table has in-frame clones only and misses some. The profile shows under 130,000 clones, under 95% of them singletons. The germline V gene has CDR1 SSHAT and CDR2 FNYEAQ (reference sequence). The CDR3 length is 16 residues. V shed 5 bases, J shed 4 bases, and the junction held 6 bases outside the gene matches. Comment on this clone: Antigen: not known.

Sequencing was performed on peripheral blood, taken on day 0 of AZD1222 vaccination. The chain uses TRBV7-7 and TRBJ2-2; 11 nucleotides align to TRBD2. This clonotype originated in an adult in good health. The CDR3 region is CASSPGTSGFTGELFF. For the CDR3, the DNA is TGTGCCAGCAGCCCAGGGACTAGCGGATTCACCGGGGAGCTGTTTTTT.